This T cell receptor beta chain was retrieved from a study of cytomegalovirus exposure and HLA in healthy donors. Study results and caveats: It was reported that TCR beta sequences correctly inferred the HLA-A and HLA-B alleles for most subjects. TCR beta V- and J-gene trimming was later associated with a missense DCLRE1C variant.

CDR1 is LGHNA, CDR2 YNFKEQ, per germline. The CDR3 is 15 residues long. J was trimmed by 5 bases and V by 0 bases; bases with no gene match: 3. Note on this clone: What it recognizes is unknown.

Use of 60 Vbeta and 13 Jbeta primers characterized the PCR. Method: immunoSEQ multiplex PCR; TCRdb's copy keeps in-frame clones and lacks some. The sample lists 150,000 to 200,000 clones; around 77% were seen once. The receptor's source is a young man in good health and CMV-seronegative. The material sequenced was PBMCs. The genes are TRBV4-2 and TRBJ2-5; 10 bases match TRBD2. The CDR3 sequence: CASSQEASGSETQYF. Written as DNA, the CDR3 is TGTGCCAGCAGCCAAGAAGCTAGCGGGAGTGAGACCCAGTACTTC.